A selection of T cell receptor beta chains follows, all from one sample in a study of shared clonotypes between healthy human individuals. Clones were sequenced by immunoSEQ multiplex PCR, and TCRdb holds only the in-frame ones, with some missing. The sample contains 190,000 or so clones, 65% to 70% of which appear only once. The source material was memory CD4+ T cells sorted from blood. The receptors derive from a man in his thirties or forties in good health. The CDR3 runs from the conserved cysteine through the conserved F or W. The D gene is left open where the match is weak. For some rows the clone size is stated as once, few or many, or as a class when expanded; others skip it.

j_gene | d_gene | abundance | v_gene | CDR3nt | CDR3aa
TRBJ2-5 | . | . | TRBV6-1 | TGTGCCAGCGGGACCGTAACGCAAGAGACCCAGTACTTC | CASGTVTQETQYF
TRBJ2-7 | . | . | TRBV5-6 | TGTGCCAGCAGCTTGGTGACCGGAATTTCCTCCTACGAGCAGTACTTC | CASSLVTGISSYEQYF
TRBJ2-2 | . | . | TRBV5-6 | TGTGCCAGCAGCTGGTCGAGTGGGGAGCTGTTTTTT | CASSWSSGELFF
TRBJ2-7 | TRBD1 | few | TRBV19 | TGTGCCAGTAGTATAAGAGGGACAGGCGAGCAGTACTTC | CASSIRGTGEQYF
TRBJ1-1 | . | . | TRBV28 | TGTGCCAGCAGTGGGGGCGCGCTGAACACTGAAGCTTTCTTT | CASSGGALNTEAFF
TRBJ2-7 | . | . | TRBV5-1 | TGCGCCAGCAGCGCCGACAGGTACGAGCAGTACTTC | CASSADRYEQYF
TRBJ2-5 | . | . | TRBV19 | TGTGCCAGTAGTACAATCCCGGGGGAGACCCAGTACTTC | CASSTIPGETQYF
TRBJ2-2 | . | . | TRBV2 | TGTGCCAGCAGTGAACGGGCCAGAGACACCGGGGAGCTGTTTTTT | CASSERARDTGELFF
TRBJ2-6 | TRBD1 | once | TRBV18 | TGTGCCAGCTCACCGTTACAGGGGGCGCCGGGAGGGGCCAACGTCCTGACTTTC | CASSPLQGAPGGANVLTF
TRBJ1-1 | . | few | TRBV27 | TGTGCCAGCAGTCCATTACCTCCCACTGAAGCTTTCTTT | CASSPLPPTEAFF
TRBJ2-3 | TRBD1 | . | TRBV18 | TGTGCCAGCTCGTCGACAGGGGGCGGGGATACGCAGTATTTT | CASSSTGGGDTQYF
TRBJ2-7 | . | . | TRBV2 | TGTGCCAGCAGGCTCTACAGTAGTTCCTACGAGCAGTACTTC | CASRLYSSSYEQYF
TRBJ2-2 | . | . | TRBV29-1 | TGCAGCGTTTTACAACAAAGAGAATTGTTTTTT | CSVLQQRELFF
TRBJ2-1 | TRBD2 | . | TRBV5-1 | TGCGCCAGCAGCTCCGGGACTAGCGGGCACAATGAGCAGTTCTTC | CASSSGTSGHNEQFF
TRBJ2-7 | TRBD1 | . | TRBV5-1 | TGCGCCAGCCGACAGGGTAATGACTACGAGCAGTACTTC | CASRQGNDYEQYF
TRBJ2-7 | . | few | TRBV29-1 | TGCAGCTCCTCTCAGGGGACGGAGCAGTACTTC | CSSSQGTEQYF
TRBJ2-7 | TRBD2 | . | TRBV19 | TGTGCCAGTAGTCCGCTCGGGACTAGCGGGATCATGGCCTACGAGCAGTACTTC | CASSPLGTSGIMAYEQYF
TRBJ1-1 | . | . | TRBV5-1 | TGCGCCAGCAGCATCCAACAGGGTGTCACTGAAGCTTTCTTT | CASSIQQGVTEAFF
TRBJ1-4 | . | . | TRBV6-5 | TGTGCCAGCAGTTACCTAGGGGCGGATGAAAAACTGTTTTTT | CASSYLGADEKLFF